Reported below is one T cell receptor beta chain. The antigen is undetermined. The sample belongs to a study of cytomegalovirus exposure and HLA in healthy donors. Both 60 Vbeta primers and 13 Jbeta primers went into the PCR. Some clones are missing from TCRdb's copy, which holds only in-frame ones; the method was immunoSEQ multiplex PCR. Its table lists about 67,000 clones. V shed 5 bases, J shed 5 bases, and the junction held 12 bases outside the gene matches. Germline CDR1 reads KGHSH; CDR2 reads LQKENI. There are 16 residues in the CDR3. Study-wide findings and caveats: Most TCR sequences were rare, but some public TCRs occurred in many donors. The investigators catalogued under 200 TCR beta chains as cytomegalovirus-associated. Immune exposure information available was restricted to CMV serostatus. A missense variant in DCLRE1C was later tied to TCR beta V- and J-gene trimming.

This receptor was obtained from a boy aged 5-17 years in good health and CMV-seronegative. The V gene is TRBV18, the J gene TRBJ1-1; 9 bases are a match to TRBD1. Source material: PBMCs. The CDR3 DNA follows: TGTGCCAGCTCATCAACAGGGGGCGCGGGGGGTACTGAAGCTTTCTTT. Encoded protein: CASSSTGGAGGTEAFF. The complete variable domain, with remaining parts taken from reference TRBV18 and TRBJ1-1, reads NAGVMQNPRHLVRRRGQEARLRCSPMKGHSHVYWYRQLPEEGLKFMVYLQKENIIDESGMPKERFSAEFPKEGPSILRIQQVVRGDSAAYFCASSSTGGAGGTEAFFGQGTRLTVV.